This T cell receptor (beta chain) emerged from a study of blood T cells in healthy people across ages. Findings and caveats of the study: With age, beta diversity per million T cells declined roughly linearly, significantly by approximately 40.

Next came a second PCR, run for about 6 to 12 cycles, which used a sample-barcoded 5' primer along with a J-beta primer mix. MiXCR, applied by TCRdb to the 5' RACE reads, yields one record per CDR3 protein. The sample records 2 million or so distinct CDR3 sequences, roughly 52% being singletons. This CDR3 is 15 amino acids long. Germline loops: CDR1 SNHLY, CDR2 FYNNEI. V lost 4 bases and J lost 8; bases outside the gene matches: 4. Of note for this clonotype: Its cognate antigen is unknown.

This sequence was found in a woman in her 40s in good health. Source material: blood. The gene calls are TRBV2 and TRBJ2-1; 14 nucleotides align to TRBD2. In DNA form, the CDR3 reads TGTGCCAGCAGTGCCGGGACTAGCGGGGGAGATGAGCAGTTCTTC. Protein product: CASSAGTSGGDEQFF.